The entry that follows covers one T cell receptor (beta chain) sequence. Its antigen is not identified. These data originate in a study of Ad26.COV2.S vaccination and SARS-CoV-2 variants. Regarding the study as a whole: Across vaccine and placebo recipients, the breadth of non-spike TCRs was similar.

The CDR3 covers 16 residues. The germline gives CDR1 SQVTM, CDR2 ANQGSEA. V was clipped by 5 bases and J by 3 bases, with 20 bases between them. Here immunoSEQ multiplex PCR was the method, and the copy in TCRdb shows in-frame clones only, minus some. The sample consists of more than 150,000 clones, approximately 90% of them appearing once. The chain employs TRBV29-1 and TRBJ2-1; possibly TRBD1 for D (6 bases). The sample here was peripheral blood, taken after recovery from COVID-19. This receptor was identified in a human donor who had recovered from COVID-19. The CDR3 reads CSVHPEQGRDYNEQFF. CDR3 DNA: TGCAGCGTTCACCCGGAACAGGGAAGAGACTACAATGAGCAGTTCTTC.